Following are 22 T cell receptor beta chains from one sample sequenced in a study of shared T cell receptors in the human thymus. Clones were read by immunoSEQ multiplex PCR, and TCRdb kept only the in-frame ones, dropping some. The sample carries fewer than 700,000 clones, approximately 87% recorded once. The same data also went into a second study, on human thymus T cells.

Sequenced input: thymocytes. These TCRs come from a boy in the first two years of life with a congenital heart defect.

The chain couples TRBV2 to TRBJ2-7; D is unclear. The CDR3 contains 13 residues. Between the trimmed V and J ends, which lost 3 bases and 5 bases, there was a span of 11 bases. Germline V lookup: CDR1 SNHLY, CDR2 FYNNEI. As DNA, the CDR3 is TGTGCCAGCAGTGAGATCGGAGTGAACGAGCAGTACTTC. Amino acids: CASSEIGVNEQYF.

This clone occurred a few times. The chain uses TRBV2 and TRBJ2-5, with 7 bases fitting TRBD2. The germline gives CDR1 SNHLY, CDR2 FYNNEI. The ends lost 6 bases at V and 1 base at J; junction bases unmatched: 11. The CDR3 covers 16 residues. CDR3 region: CASSPRLADIQETQYF. The CDR3, as DNA: TGTGCCAGCAGCCCCAGACTAGCCGACATCCAAGAGACCCAGTACTTC.

The chain couples TRBV11-2 to TRBJ2-1; possibly TRBD1 for D (6 bases). The CDR3 is 16 residues long. Germline V gene data show CDR1 as SGHAT and CDR2 as FQNNGV. With 4 bases removed from V and 2 bases from J, the gap between germline ends came to 15 bases. This chain's CDR3 is CASSYLQGDPYNEQFF. As DNA, the CDR3 is TGTGCCAGCAGCTACTTACAGGGAGACCCCTACAATGAGCAGTTCTTC.

This clone was detected only once. This chain joins TRBV5-6 and TRBJ2-2; possibly TRBD1 for D (6 bases). Trimming cost V 3 bases and J 5 bases, with 20 bases left between them. Germline lookup yields CDR1 SGHDT and CDR2 YYEEEE. CDR3 length: 17 amino acids. CDR3 sequence: CASSWDNKRRRTGELFF. CDR3 DNA: TGTGCCAGCAGCTGGGACAATAAGCGAAGAAGGACCGGGGAGCTGTTTTTT.

The rearrangement uses TRBV4-1 and TRBJ2-1; D uncertain. The ends were cut back, 5 bases at V and 0 bases at J, with 11 bases in the middle. The CDR3 runs to 15 residues. Germline V CDR1 and CDR2: MGHRA, YSYEKL. In nucleotides, the CDR3 is TGCGCCAGCAGCGCACCATTGAGCTCCTACAATGAGCAGTTCTTC. This codes for CASSAPLSSYNEQFF.

J is TRBJ2-3 and V is TRBV5-4; TRBD2 aligns across 9 bases. The CDR3 loop spans 19 amino acids. Per the germline V gene, CDR1 is SGHNT and CDR2 is YYREEE (reference sequence). After removal of 4 bases from V and 4 bases from J, the junction contained 19 bases not matched to a gene. The CDR3 nucleotides are TGTGCCAGCAGCGCGCGGGATCTGGGGGGCGGGAGGGCCCCAGATACGCAGTATTTT. It encodes CASSARDLGGGRAPDTQYF.

This rearrangement joins TRBV10-3 to TRBJ2-7, with a possible D match to TRBD2 (6 bases). This CDR3 has 16 amino acids. Germline CDR1 is ENHRY and CDR2 is SYGVKD. Deletions cut 3 bases from V and 0 bases from J, with 15 bases between. The CDR3 spells CAISERGTLASYEQYF. The CDR3 DNA reads TGTGCCATCAGTGAACGCGGGACCCTTGCCTCCTACGAGCAGTACTTC.

This chain uses TRBV6-5 with TRBJ2-4, with 7 bases aligning to TRBD2. Germline-derived CDR1 and CDR2 are MNHEY and SVGAGI. V shed 0 bases, J shed 3 bases, and the junction held 5 bases outside the gene matches. The CDR3 has 16 amino acids. The CDR3 DNA sequence: TGTGCCAGCAGTTACTCCGCGGGAGAGGGCAAAAACATTCAGTACTTC. Its protein is CASSYSAGEGKNIQYF.

The gene calls are TRBV5-8 and TRBJ2-7; 10 bases are a match to TRBD1. Germline CDR1 reads SGHTS; CDR2 reads YDEGEE. V was pared by 3 bases and J by 3 bases, with 9 bases of the junction left unmatched. The CDR3 is made up of 16 amino acids. CDR3 sequence (DNA): TGTGCCAGCAGCTGGCACCCGGGACAGGGGCTCTACGAGCAGTACTTC. This translates into CASSWHPGQGLYEQYF.

This clone was seen a few times. The chain carries TRBV4-2 and TRBJ1-1; D not certain. The CDR3 has 13 residues. Germline CDR1 and CDR2: LGHNA and YNFKEQ. V lost 1 base and J 4 bases, leaving 7 bases between the germline ends. The CDR3 sequence: CASSQAMFTEAFF. CDR3 DNA: TGTGCCAGCAGCCAAGCCATGTTCACTGAAGCTTTCTTT.

This chain links TRBV19 with TRBJ1-1, with D unresolved. This CDR3 is built from 16 residues. The V and J ends lost 1 base and 4 bases respectively, with 16 bases between them. Germline assignment: CDR1 LNHDA and CDR2 SQIVND (reference sequence). CDR3 region: CASSIARPLAGTEAFF. As DNA, the CDR3 is TGTGCCAGTAGTATAGCTCGACCCTTAGCGGGCACTGAAGCTTTCTTT.

The chain has TRBV7-8 and TRBJ1-1; D may be TRBD1 (5 bases). This CDR3 is 15 amino acids long. With 0 bases removed from V and 7 bases from J, the gap between germline ends came to 15 bases. Germline CDR1 and CDR2: SGHVS and FQNEAQ. The DNA for the CDR3 is TGTGCCAGCAGCTTAGCGCGGGGGGAACCCCTTGAAGCTTTCTTT. This encodes CASSLARGEPLEAFF.

The chain joins TRBV6-1 to TRBJ1-5; D is ambiguous. V dropped 3 bases and J dropped 4 bases, with 7 bases sitting between them. The CDR3 totals 13 residues. Germline assignment: CDR1 MNHNS and CDR2 SASEGT. This CDR3 is CASSEYGNQPQHF. CDR3 sequence (DNA): TGTGCCAGCAGTGAGTACGGGAATCAGCCCCAGCATTTT.

The chain recombines TRBV18 with TRBJ2-3; the match to TRBD1 covers 8 bases. The CDR3 covers 16 residues. V was clipped by 3 bases and J by 5 bases; unmatched bases: 10. CDR1 is KGHSH, CDR2 LQKENI, per germline. CDR3 bases: TGTGCCAGCTCACCGCAGGGGGCAAAGGATAGAGATACGCAGTATTTT. Protein product: CASSPQGAKDRDTQYF.

Notes on this clone: Distinct nucleotide sequences in the sample also encode this CDR3. The chain combines TRBV27 with TRBJ2-1; 11 nucleotides agree with TRBD2. The CDR3 covers 18 residues. Per the germline V gene, CDR1 is MNHEY and CDR2 is SMNVEV (reference sequence). Trimming took 2 bases from V and 0 from J; bases not matched to a gene: 6. The CDR3 nucleotides read TGTGCCAGCAGTTTACCCGGGACTAGCGGAAGCTCCTACAATGAGCAGTTCTTC. Translating it yields CASSLPGTSGSSYNEQFF.

This chain uses TRBV6-1 with TRBJ2-3; TRBD2 is a possible D gene (5 bases). The CDR3 contains 15 residues. The germline V gene has CDR1 MNHNS and CDR2 SASEGT. V was pared by 2 bases and J by 4 bases, with 13 bases between. The DNA of the CDR3 is TGTGCCAGCAGTGAATTTGACTACCGGCCAGATACGCAGTATTTT. Translating it yields CASSEFDYRPDTQYF.

The chain employs TRBV19 and TRBJ1-5; possibly TRBD1 for D (5 bases). Germline lookup yields CDR1 LNHDA and CDR2 SQIVND (reference sequence). V dropped 8 bases and J dropped 2 bases, with 16 bases sitting between them. The CDR3 consists of 15 residues. The CDR3 DNA reads TGTGCCAGTGGGGTGGGGCTTCGGGGCAATCAGCCCCAGCATTTT. Translated, it gives CASGVGLRGNQPQHF.

V usage is TRBV6-6 and J usage is TRBJ2-3, with 8 bases that match TRBD1. V lost 7 bases, J lost 5 bases, and 11 bases stayed unmatched. The CDR3 totals 15 residues. Germline CDR1 and CDR2: MNHNY and SVGAGI (reference sequence). DNA for the CDR3: TGTGCCAGCACCAGATGGCAGGGGGCAAGAGATACGCAGTATTTT. Protein: CASTRWQGARDTQYF.

V is TRBV2 and J is TRBJ2-7; 9 bases line up with TRBD2. The CDR3 has 15 amino acids. Germline CDR1 and CDR2: SNHLY and FYNNEI. Losses at the gene ends were 7 bases for V and 4 bases for J; bases not matched to a gene: 11. CDR3 in DNA: TGTGCCAGCAAGAGACCCTTAGCGGGAGTTTACGAGCAGTACTTC. This translates into CASKRPLAGVYEQYF.

The V and J genes are TRBV7-3 and TRBJ2-7, with 14 bases matching TRBD2. CDR1 SGHTA and CDR2 FQGTGA come from the germline V gene. The CDR3 is made up of 19 amino acids. The J segment lost 0 bases and the V segment lost 5 bases, leaving 12 bases of the junction unmatched. CDR3 DNA: TGTGCCAGCAGCCCCCGGACTAGCGGGAGGACCGTTACCTCCTACGAGCAGTACTTC. Translation: CASSPRTSGRTVTSYEQYF.

The chain uses TRBV4-3 and TRBJ2-1; the match to TRBD2 covers 7 bases. The CDR3 totals 17 residues. CDR1 LGHNA and CDR2 YSLEER come from the germline V gene. V shed 1 base, J shed 0 bases, and the junction held 6 bases outside the gene matches. The CDR3 region has the DNA TGCGCCAGCAGCCAAGCGGACGGGACTAACTCCTACAATGAGCAGTTCTTC. Its protein product is CASSQADGTNSYNEQFF.

This clone was counted a single time. V usage is TRBV19 and J usage is TRBJ1-1; D is undetermined. Trimming took off 4 bases at V and 0 bases at J, with 15 bases between the two ends. This CDR3 has 16 residues. Germline loops: CDR1 LNHDA, CDR2 SQIVND (reference sequence). CDR3: CASSRAGKIVNTEAFF. DNA for the CDR3: TGTGCCAGTAGTAGGGCAGGTAAGATCGTGAACACTGAAGCTTTCTTT.